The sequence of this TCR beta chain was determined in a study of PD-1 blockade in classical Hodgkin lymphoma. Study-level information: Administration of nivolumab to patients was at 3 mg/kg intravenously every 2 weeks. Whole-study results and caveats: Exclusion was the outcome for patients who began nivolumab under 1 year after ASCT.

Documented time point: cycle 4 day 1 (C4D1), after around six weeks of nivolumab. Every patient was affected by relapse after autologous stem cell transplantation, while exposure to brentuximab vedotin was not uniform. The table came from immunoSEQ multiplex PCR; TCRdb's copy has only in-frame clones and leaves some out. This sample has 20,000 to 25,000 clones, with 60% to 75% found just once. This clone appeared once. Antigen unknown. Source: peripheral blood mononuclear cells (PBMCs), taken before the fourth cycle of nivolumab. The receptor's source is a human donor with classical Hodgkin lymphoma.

This chain's CDR3 is CAISLLQGSEQYF. The CDR3 DNA reads TGTGCCATCAGTCTATTACAGGGATCCGAGCAGTACTTC. The chain is built from TRBV10-3 and TRBJ2-7, with D possibly TRBD1 on 6 matching bases. The germline V gene has CDR1 ENHRY and CDR2 SYGVKD. The CDR3 length is 13 residues. V lost 5 bases and J 6 bases, leaving 14 bases between the germline ends.